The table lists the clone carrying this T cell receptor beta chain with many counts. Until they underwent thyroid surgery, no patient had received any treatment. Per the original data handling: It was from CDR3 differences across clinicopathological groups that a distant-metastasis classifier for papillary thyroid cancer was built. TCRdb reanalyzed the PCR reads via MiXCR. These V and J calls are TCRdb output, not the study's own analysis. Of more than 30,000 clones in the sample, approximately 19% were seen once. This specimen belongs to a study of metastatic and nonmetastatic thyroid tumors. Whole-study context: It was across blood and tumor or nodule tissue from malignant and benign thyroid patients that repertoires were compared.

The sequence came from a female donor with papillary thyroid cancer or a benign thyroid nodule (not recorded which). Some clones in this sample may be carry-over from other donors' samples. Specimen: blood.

In nucleotides, the CDR3 is TGTGCCAGCAGTGGAAGCACCGCCGCCGGGACACAAGAGACCCAGTACTTC. Translating it yields CASSGSTAAGTQETQYF. The V call is TRBV27, the J call TRBJ2-5, with TRBD1 as a possible D gene (6 bases). Deletions cut 5 bases from V and 2 bases from J, with 21 bases between. There are 17 residues in the CDR3. CDR1 is MNHEY and CDR2 is SMNVEV in the germline V gene (reference sequence).